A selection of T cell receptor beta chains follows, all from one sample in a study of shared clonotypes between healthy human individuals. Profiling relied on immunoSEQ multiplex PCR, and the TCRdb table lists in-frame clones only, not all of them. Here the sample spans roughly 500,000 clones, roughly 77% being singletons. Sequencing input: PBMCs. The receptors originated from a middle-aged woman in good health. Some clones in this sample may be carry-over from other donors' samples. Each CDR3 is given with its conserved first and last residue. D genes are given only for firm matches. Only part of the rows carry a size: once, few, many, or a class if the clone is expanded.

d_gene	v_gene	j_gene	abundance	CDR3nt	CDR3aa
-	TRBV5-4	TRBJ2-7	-	TGTGCCAGCAGCTTGGACCCTTCCTCCTACGAGCAGTACTTC	CASSLDPSSYEQYF
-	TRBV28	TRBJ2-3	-	TGTGCCAGCAGTTCTTACAGCGATACGCAGTATTTT	CASSSYSDTQYF
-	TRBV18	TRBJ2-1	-	TGTGCCAGCTCACCACGGACGGCTAGGGGGGGGAATGAGCAGTTCTTC	CASSPRTARGGNEQFF
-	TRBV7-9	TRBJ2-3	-	TGTGCCACCAGACCAGCGACGGTCGATACGCAGTATTTT	CATRPATVDTQYF
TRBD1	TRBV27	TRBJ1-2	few	TGTGCCAGCAGTACATGGACAGGGGGAGTTTTTTCTGGCTACACCTTC	CASSTWTGGVFSGYTF
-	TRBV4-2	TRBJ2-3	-	TGTGCCAGCAGCCCGGGAGACGGTAGCACAGATACGCAGTATTTT	CASSPGDGSTDTQYF
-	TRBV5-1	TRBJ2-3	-	TGCGCCAGCAGCTTGGGATTAGACAGGACAGATACGCAGTATTTT	CASSLGLDRTDTQYF
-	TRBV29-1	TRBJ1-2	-	TGCAGCGTTTACACCAATCTCCAAAACTATGGCTACACCTTC	CSVYTNLQNYGYTF
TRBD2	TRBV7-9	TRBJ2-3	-	TGTGCCAGCAGCTCCTCTAGCGGGAGGGCAGCAGATACGCAGTATTTT	CASSSSSGRAADTQYF
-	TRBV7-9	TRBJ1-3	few	TGTGCCAGCAGCTTACTCGGGGCCCTCGAGGGAAACACCATATATTTT	CASSLLGALEGNTIYF
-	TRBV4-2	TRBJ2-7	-	TGTGCCAGCAGCCAAGTATTCGGCGAGCAGTACTTC	CASSQVFGEQYF
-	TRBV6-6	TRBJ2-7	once	TGTGCCAGCAGAAGGACAGCGCTCTCCTACGAGCAGTACTTC	CASRRTALSYEQYF
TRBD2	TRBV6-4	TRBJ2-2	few	TGTGCCAGCAGTGACTCTGCGGGAGAAGCCGGGGAGCTGTTTTTT	CASSDSAGEAGELFF
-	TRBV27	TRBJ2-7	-	TGTGCCAGCAGTTTATCGACCGGGGTTACTGACGAGCAGTACTTC	CASSLSTGVTDEQYF
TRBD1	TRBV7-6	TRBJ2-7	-	TGTGCCAGCAGCTTTCTGGGACAGAGTTTGTACGAGCAGTACTTC	CASSFLGQSLYEQYF
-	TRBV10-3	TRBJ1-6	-	TGTGCCATCACAGGGGAAGGTAATTCACCCCTCCACTTT	CAITGEGNSPLHF
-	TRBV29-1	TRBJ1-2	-	TGCAGCGTTGATCAGGGCAGGGTTGATGGCTACACCTTC	CSVDQGRVDGYTF
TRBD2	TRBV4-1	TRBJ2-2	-	TGCGCCAGCAGCCAAGACAGCGGGAGGGCTGACACCGGGGAGCTGTTTTTT	CASSQDSGRADTGELFF
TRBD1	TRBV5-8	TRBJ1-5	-	TGTGCCAGCAGCCCGGCGTGGGGGACAGGGATTAATCAGCCCCAGCATTTT	CASSPAWGTGINQPQHF
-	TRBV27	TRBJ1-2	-	TGTGCCAGCAGTGGGATCCCTGGTTACTATGGCTACACCTTC	CASSGIPGYYGYTF
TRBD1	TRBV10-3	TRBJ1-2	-	TGTGCCATCAGTGAGTTCACAGGGGGCAGTGGCTATGGCTACACCTTC	CAISEFTGGSGYGYTF
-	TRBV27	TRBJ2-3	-	TGTGCCAGCAGTTTGACGGGCACAGATACGCAGTATTTT	CASSLTGTDTQYF
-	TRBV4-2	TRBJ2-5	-	TGTGCCAGCAGCCAAGAGGGCCGAGAGACCCAGTACTTC	CASSQEGRETQYF
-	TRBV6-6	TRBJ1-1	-	TGTGCCAGCAGTCGCCTTTCTGAGGGGCTTACTGAAGCTTTCTTT	CASSRLSEGLTEAFF
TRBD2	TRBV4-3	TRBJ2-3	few	TGCGCCAGCAGCCAAGATGGTCCTAGCGGGAGTTCAGATACGCAGTATTTT	CASSQDGPSGSSDTQYF
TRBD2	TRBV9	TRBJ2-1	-	TGTGCCAGCAGCGTAGGGACTAGCGGGAGACGTGTGGGAAATGAGCAGTTCTTC	CASSVGTSGRRVGNEQFF
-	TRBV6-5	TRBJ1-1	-	TGTGCCAGCAGTAGAAAACCGGGGCGAGACACTGAAGCTTTCTTT	CASSRKPGRDTEAFF
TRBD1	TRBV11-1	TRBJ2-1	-	TGTGCCAGCAGCTTGGGGACGGGGACAGGGGTCTACAATGAGCAGTTCTTC	CASSLGTGTGVYNEQFF
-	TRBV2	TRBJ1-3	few	TGTGCCAGCCTCCGGACAGCCTCTGGAAACACCATATATTTT	CASLRTASGNTIYF
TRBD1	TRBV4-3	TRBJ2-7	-	TGCGCCAGCAGCCGCGAACAGGGGCGCTACGAGCAGTACTTC	CASSREQGRYEQYF
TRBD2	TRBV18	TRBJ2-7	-	TGTGCCAGCTCACCGGGCGGGAGCTACGAGCAGTACTTC	CASSPGGSYEQYF
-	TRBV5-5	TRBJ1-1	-	TGTGCCAGCAGCTTGAGGCGTGTGGGCGCTGAAGCTTTCTTT	CASSLRRVGAEAFF
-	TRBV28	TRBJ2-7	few	TGTGCCAGCAGCCCCCCGGGGGCGGGTTACGAGCAGTACTTC	CASSPPGAGYEQYF
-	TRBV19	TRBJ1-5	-	TGTGCCAGTAGTGGAACTTTAACTCAGCCCCAGCATTTT	CASSGTLTQPQHF
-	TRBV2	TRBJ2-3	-	TGTGCCAGCAGGGAGACTAGTTCTCAGGCAGATACGCAGTATTTT	CASRETSSQADTQYF
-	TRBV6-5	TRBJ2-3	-	TGTGCAACCAGATGGGGTGGAAATGGTAATACGCAGTATTTT	CATRWGGNGNTQYF
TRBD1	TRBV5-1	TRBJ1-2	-	TGCGCCAGCAGCGTAGACAGGGGACGGAGTGGCTACACCTTC	CASSVDRGRSGYTF
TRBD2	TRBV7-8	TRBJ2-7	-	TGTGCCAGCAGCAATCTAGCGGGGTACTCCTACGAGCAGTACTTC	CASSNLAGYSYEQYF
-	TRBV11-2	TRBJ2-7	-	TGTGCCAGCAGCTTAGGTCCATACCCTACCTACGAGCAGTACTTC	CASSLGPYPTYEQYF
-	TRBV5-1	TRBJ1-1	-	TGCGCCAGCGAGACGGTCGAGAACACTGAAGCTTTCTTT	CASETVENTEAFF
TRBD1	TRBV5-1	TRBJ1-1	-	TGCGCCAGCAGCTCGGACAGGGTTAACACTGAAGCTTTCTTT	CASSSDRVNTEAFF
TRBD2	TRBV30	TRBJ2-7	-	TGTGCCTGGAGTGTACGTAGACTAGCGGGAGATGATCCCTACGAGCAGTACTTC	CAWSVRRLAGDDPYEQYF
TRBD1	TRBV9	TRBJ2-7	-	TGTGCCAGCAGCCCCCAGGGGGACCGAACCTACGAGCAGTACTTC	CASSPQGDRTYEQYF
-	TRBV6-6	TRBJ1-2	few	TGTGCCAGCAGTCGGCCCGAGTCTAATGGCTACACCTTC	CASSRPESNGYTF
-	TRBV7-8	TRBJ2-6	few	TGTGCCAGCAGCTTAGGCGGAGGGGTTTCCTCTGGGGCCAACGTCCTGACTTTC	CASSLGGGVSSGANVLTF
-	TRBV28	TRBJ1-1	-	TGTGCCAGCAGTTTAGGGCACCGGAACACTGAAGCTTTCTTT	CASSLGHRNTEAFF
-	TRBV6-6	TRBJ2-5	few	TGTGCCAGCAGCCCCAATTTCGAGACCCAGTACTTC	CASSPNFETQYF
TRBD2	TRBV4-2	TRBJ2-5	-	TGTGCCAGCAGCCAAGACATCAGCGGGAGACAAGAGACCCAGTACTTC	CASSQDISGRQETQYF
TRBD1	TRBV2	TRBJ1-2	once	TGTGCCAGCAGTGGAGGCGGGACAGGGGTCCTCTATGGCTACACCTTC	CASSGGGTGVLYGYTF
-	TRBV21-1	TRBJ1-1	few	TGTGCCAGCAGCAGAAGGACAGGGACGGGGGGCACTGAAGCTTTCTTT	CASSRRTGTGGTEAFF
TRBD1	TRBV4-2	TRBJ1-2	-	TGTGCCAGCAGCCAAGGAAGCGGACAGGGATATGGCTACACCTTC	CASSQGSGQGYGYTF
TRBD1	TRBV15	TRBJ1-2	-	TGTGCCACCAGCAGACCCGACAGGGCCCATGGCTACACCTTC	CATSRPDRAHGYTF
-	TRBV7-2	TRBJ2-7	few	TGTGCCAGCAGCTCCAGCGGGTGGGGGAGAAGGGCCTACGAGCAGTACTTC	CASSSSGWGRRAYEQYF
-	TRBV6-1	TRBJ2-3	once	TGTGCCAGCAAGGTGGCCGGCACAGATACGCAGTATTTT	CASKVAGTDTQYF
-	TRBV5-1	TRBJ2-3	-	TGCGCCAGCAGCTTGGGGGAACCTAGCACAGATACGCAGTATTTT	CASSLGEPSTDTQYF